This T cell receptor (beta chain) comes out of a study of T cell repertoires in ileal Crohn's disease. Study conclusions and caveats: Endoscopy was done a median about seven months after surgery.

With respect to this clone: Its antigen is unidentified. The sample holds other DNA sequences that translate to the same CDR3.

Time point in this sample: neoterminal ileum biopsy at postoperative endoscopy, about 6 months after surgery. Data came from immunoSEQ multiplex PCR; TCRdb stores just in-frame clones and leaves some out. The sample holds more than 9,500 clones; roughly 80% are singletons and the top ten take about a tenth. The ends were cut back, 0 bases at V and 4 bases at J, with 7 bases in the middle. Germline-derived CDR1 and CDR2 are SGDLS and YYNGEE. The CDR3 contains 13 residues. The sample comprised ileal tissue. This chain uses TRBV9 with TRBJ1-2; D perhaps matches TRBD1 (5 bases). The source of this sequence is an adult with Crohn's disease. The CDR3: CASSVGQGYGYTF. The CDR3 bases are TGTGCCAGCAGCGTAGGGCAGGGCTATGGCTACACCTTC. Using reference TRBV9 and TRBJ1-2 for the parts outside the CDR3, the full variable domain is DSGVTQTPKHLITATGQRVTLRCSPRSGDLSVYWYQQSLDQGLQFLIQYYNGEERAKGNILERFSAQQFPDLHSELNLSSLELGDSALYFCASSVGQGYGYTFGSGTRLTVV.